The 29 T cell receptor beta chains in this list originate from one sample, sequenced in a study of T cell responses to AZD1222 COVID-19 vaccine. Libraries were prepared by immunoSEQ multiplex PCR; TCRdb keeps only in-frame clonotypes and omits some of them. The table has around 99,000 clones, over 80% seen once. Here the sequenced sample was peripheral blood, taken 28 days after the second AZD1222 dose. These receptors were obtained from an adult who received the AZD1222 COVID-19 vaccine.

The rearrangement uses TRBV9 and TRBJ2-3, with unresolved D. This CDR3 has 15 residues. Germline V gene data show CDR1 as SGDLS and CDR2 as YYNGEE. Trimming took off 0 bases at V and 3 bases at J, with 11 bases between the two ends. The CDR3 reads CASSVVEGRTDTQYF. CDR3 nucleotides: TGTGCCAGCAGCGTAGTTGAAGGGCGGACAGATACGCAGTATTTT.

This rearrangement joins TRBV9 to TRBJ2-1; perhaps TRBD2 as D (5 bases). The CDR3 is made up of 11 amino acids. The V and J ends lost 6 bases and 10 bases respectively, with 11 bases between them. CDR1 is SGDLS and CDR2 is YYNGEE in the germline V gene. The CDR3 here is CASTRGREQFF. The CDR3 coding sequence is TGTGCCAGCACCCGGGGAAGGGAGCAGTTCTTC.

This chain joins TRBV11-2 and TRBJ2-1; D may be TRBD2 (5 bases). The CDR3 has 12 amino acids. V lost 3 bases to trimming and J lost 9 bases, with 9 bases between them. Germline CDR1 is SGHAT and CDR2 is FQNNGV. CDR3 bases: TGTGCCAGCAGCTTCGGTCGGGGTGAGCAGTTCTTC. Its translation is CASSFGRGEQFF.

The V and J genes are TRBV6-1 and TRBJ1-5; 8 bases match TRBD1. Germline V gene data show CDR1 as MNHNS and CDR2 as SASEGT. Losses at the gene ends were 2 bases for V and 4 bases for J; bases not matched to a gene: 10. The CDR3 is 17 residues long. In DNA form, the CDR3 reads TGTGCCAGCAGTGAACAAAGACAGGGGCGCTTTAATCAGCCCCAGCATTTT. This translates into CASSEQRQGRFNQPQHF.

CDR3 nucleotide sequence: TGTGCCAGCAGCCCCGGGGGACGGGGCTACGAGCAGTACTTC. Protein sequence: CASSPGGRGYEQYF. The V gene is TRBV11-2, the J gene TRBJ2-7, with TRBD2 as a possible D gene (6 bases). The CDR3 length is 14 residues. The germline V gene encodes CDR1 SGHAT and CDR2 FQNNGV. V lost 5 bases and J lost 3, with 14 bases in between.

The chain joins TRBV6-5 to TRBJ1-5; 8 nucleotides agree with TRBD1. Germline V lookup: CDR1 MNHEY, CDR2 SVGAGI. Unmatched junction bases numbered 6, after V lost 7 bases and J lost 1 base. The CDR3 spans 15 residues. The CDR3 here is CASIRDRQSNQPQHF. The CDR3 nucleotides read TGTGCCAGCATTAGGGACAGGCAAAGCAATCAGCCCCAGCATTTT.

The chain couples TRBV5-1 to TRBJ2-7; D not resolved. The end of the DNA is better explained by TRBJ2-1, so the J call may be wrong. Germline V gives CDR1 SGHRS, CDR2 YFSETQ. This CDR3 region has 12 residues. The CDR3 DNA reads TGCGCCAGCAGCTTAGGGCACAATGAGCAGTTCTTC. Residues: CASSLGHNEQFF.

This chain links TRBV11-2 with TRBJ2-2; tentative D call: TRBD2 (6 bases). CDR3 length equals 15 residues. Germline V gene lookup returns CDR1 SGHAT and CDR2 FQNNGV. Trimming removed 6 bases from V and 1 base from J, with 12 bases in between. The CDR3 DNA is TGTGCCAGCAGAACACTAGCAGGGAACACCGGGGAGCTGTTTTTT. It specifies CASRTLAGNTGELFF.

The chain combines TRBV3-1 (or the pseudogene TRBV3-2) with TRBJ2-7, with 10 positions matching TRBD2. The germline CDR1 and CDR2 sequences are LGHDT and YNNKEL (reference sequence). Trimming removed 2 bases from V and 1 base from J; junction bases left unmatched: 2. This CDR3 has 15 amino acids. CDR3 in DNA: TGTGCCAGCAGCCAATCTAGCGGGGGTTCCTACGAGCAGTACTTC. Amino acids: CASSQSSGGSYEQYF.

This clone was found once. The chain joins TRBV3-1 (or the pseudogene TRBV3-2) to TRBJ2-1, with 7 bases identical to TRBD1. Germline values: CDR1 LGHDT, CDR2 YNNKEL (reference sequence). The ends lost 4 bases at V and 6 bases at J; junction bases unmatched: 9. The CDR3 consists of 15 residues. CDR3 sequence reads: CASSRDLKGANEQFF. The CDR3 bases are TGTGCCAGCAGCCGAGACCTGAAGGGGGCCAATGAGCAGTTCTTC.

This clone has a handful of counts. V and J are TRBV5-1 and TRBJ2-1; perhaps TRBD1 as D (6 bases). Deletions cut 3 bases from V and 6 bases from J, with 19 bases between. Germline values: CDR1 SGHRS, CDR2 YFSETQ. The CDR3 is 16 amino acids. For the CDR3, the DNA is TGCGCCAGCAGCTACACGACGACAGGCCCACGCAATGAGCAGTTCTTC. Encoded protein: CASSYTTTGPRNEQFF.

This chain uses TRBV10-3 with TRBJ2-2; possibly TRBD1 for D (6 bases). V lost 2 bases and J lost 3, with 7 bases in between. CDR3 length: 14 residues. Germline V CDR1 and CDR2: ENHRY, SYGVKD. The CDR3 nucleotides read TGTGCCATCAGTGAGACAGGGCACACCGGGGAGCTGTTTTTT. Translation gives CAISETGHTGELFF.

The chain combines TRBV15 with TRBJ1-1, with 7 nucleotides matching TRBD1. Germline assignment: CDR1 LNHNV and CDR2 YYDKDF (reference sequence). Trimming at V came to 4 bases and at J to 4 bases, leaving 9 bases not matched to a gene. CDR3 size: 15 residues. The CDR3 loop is CATSKSRQGLTEAFF. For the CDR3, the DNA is TGTGCCACCAGCAAATCTCGACAGGGTCTCACTGAAGCTTTCTTT.

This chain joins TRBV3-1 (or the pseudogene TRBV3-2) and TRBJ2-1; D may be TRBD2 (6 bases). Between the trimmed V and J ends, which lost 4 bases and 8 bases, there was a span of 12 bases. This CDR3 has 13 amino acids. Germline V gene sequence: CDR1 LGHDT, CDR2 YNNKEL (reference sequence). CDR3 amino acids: CASSLDRGYEQFF. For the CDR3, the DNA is TGTGCCAGCAGCCTGGACCGGGGGTATGAGCAGTTCTTC.

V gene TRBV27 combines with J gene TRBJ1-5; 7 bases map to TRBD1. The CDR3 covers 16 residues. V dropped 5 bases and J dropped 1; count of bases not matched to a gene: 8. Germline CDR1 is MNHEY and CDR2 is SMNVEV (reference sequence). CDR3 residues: CASSGWEGASNQPQHF. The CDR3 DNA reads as TGTGCCAGCAGTGGGTGGGAGGGGGCGAGCAATCAGCCCCAGCATTTT.

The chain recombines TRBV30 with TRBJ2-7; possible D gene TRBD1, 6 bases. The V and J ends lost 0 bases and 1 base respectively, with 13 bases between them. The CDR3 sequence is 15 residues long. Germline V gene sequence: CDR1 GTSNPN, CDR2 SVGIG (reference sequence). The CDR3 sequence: CAWSVRSGASYEQYF. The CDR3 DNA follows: TGTGCCTGGAGTGTAAGATCAGGGGCTTCCTACGAGCAGTACTTC.

This chain's CDR3 is CASRQGGSYNEQFF. In DNA, the CDR3 is TGTGCCAGCCGACAGGGGGGCTCCTACAATGAGCAGTTCTTC. The rearrangement uses TRBV27 and TRBJ2-1; TRBD1 matches 9 bases. Germline V gene sequence: CDR1 MNHEY, CDR2 SMNVEV (reference sequence). CDR3 length: 14 amino acids. J lost 0 bases, V lost 8 bases, and 2 bases had no gene match.

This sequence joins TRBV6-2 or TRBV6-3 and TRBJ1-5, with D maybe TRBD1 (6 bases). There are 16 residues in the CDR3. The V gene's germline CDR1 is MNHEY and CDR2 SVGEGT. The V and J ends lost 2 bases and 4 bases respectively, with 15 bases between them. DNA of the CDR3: TGTGCCAGCAGTTACCCTACAGGGCGGACGAATCAGCCCCAGCATTTT. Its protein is CASSYPTGRTNQPQHF.

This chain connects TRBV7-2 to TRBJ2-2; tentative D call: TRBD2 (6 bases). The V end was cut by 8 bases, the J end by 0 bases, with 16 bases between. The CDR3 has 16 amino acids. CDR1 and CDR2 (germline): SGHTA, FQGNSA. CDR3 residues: CASAGSARANTGELFF. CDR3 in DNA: TGTGCCAGCGCCGGGAGCGCCCGAGCGAACACCGGGGAGCTGTTTTTT.

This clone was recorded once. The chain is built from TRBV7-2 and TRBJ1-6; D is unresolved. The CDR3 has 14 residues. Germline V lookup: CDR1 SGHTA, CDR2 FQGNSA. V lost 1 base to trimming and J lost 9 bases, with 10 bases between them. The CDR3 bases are TGTGCCAGCAGCTTAGTTTCGAGCAGTTCACCCCTCCACTTT. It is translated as CASSLVSSSSPLHF.

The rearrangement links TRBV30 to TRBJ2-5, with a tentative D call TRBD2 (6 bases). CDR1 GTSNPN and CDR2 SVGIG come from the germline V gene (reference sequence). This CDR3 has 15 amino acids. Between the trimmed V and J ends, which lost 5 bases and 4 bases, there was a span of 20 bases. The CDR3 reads CAWFHGGAPPETQYF. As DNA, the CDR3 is TGTGCCTGGTTCCACGGAGGGGCGCCCCCAGAGACCCAGTACTTC.

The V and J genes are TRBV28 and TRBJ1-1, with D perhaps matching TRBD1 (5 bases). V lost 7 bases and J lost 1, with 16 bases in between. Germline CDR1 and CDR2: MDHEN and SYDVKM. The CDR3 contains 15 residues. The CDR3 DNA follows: TGTGCCAGCAAAATGGGGGAGATAAGGAACACTGAAGCTTTCTTT. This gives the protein CASKMGEIRNTEAFF.

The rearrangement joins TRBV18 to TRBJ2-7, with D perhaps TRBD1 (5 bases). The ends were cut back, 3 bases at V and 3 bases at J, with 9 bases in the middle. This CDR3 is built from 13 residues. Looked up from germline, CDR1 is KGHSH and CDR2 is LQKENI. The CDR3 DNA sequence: TGTGCCAGCTCACCGGTCAGGGACTACGAGCAGTACTTC. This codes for CASSPVRDYEQYF.

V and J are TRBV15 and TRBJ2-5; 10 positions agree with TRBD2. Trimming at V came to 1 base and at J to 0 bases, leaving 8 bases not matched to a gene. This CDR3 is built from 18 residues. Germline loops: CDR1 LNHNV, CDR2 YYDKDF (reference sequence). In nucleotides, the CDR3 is TGTGCCACCAGCAGAGTGGGTAGCGGGGGGATTTACCAAGAGACCCAGTACTTC. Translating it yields CATSRVGSGGIYQETQYF.

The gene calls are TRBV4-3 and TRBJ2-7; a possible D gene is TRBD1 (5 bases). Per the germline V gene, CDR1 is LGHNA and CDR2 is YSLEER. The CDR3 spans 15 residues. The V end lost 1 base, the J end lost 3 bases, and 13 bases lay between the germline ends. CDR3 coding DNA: TGCGCCAGCAGCCAAGGTAGGCAGGGCGGCTACGAGCAGTACTTC. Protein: CASSQGRQGGYEQYF.

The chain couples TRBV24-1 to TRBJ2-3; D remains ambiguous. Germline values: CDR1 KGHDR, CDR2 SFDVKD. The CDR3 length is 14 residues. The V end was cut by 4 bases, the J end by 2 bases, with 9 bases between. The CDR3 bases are TGTGCCACCAGTGACCCGACCTACACAGATACGCAGTATTTT. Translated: CATSDPTYTDTQYF.

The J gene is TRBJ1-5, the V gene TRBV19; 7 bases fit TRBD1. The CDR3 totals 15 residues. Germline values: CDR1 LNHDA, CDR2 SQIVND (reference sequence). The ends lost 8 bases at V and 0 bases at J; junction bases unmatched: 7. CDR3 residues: CASRDSQISNQPQHF. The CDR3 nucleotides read TGTGCCAGTCGGGACAGCCAAATTAGCAATCAGCCCCAGCATTTT.

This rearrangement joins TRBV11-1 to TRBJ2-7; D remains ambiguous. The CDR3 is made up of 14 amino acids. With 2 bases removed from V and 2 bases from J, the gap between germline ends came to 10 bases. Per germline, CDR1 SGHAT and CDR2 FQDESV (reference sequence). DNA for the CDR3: TGTGCCAGCAGCTTAAGACGTAACCCCTACGAGCAGTACTTC. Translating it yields CASSLRRNPYEQYF.

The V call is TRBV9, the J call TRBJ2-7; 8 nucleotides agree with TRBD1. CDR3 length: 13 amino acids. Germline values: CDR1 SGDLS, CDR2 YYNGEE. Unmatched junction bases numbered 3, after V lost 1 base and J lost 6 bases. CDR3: CASSVWTGSEQYF. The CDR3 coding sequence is TGTGCCAGCAGCGTATGGACAGGGAGCGAGCAGTACTTC.